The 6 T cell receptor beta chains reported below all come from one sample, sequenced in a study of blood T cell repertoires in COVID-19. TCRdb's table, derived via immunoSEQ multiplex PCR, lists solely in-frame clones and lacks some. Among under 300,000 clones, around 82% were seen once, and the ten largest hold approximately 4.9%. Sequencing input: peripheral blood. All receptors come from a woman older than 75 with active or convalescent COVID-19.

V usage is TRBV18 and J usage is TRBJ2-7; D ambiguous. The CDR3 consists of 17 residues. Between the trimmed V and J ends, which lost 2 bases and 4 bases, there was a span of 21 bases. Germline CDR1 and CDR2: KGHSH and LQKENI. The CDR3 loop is CASSPSWARSIGYEQYF. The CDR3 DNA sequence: TGTGCCAGCTCACCATCATGGGCCCGTAGTATTGGTTACGAGCAGTACTTC.

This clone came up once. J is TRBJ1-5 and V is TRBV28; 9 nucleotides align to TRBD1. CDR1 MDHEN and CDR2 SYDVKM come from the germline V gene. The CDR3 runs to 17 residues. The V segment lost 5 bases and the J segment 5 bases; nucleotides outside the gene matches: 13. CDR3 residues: CASSDLTGGNRDQPQHF. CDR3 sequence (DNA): TGTGCCAGCAGTGATCTGACAGGGGGGAATCGGGATCAGCCCCAGCATTTT.

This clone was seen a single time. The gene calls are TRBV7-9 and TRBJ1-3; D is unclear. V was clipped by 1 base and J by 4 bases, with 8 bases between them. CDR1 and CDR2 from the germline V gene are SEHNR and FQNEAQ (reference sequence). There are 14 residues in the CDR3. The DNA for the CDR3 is TGTGCCAGCAGCTTAGGGGCAACCGGAAACACCATATATTTT. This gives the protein CASSLGATGNTIYF. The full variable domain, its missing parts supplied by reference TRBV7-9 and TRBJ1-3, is DTGVSQNPRHKITKRGQNVTFRCDPISEHNRLYWYRQTLGQGPEFLTYFQNEAQLEKSRLLSDRFSAERPKGSFSTLEIQRTEQGDSAMYLCASSLGATGNTIYFGEGSWLTVV.

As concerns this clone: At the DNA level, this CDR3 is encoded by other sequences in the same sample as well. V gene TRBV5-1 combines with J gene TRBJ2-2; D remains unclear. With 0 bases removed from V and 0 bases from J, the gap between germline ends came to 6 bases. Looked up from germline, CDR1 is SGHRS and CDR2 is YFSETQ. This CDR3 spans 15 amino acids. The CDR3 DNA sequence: TGCGCCAGCAGCTTGGAACAGACGAACACCGGGGAGCTGTTTTTT. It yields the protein CASSLEQTNTGELFF.

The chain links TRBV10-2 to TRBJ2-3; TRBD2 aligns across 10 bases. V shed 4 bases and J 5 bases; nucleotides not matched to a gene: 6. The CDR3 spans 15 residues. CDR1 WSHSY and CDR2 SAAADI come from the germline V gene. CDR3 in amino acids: CASSVTSGSIDTQYF. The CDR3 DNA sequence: TGCGCCAGCAGTGTGACTAGCGGGTCAATAGATACGCAGTATTTT.

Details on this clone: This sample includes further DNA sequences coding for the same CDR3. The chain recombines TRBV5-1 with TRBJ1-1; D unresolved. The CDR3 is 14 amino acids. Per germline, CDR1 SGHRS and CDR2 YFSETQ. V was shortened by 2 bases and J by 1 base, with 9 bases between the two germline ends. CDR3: CASSFDGGNTEAFF. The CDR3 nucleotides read TGCGCCAGCAGCTTCGACGGAGGGAACACTGAAGCTTTCTTT.